These 27 T cell receptor beta chains share one sample of origin, sequenced in a study of technical replicates of blood from four donors. TCRdb's copy holds only in-frame clones and misses some; the assay was immunoSEQ multiplex PCR. Of about 81,000 clones in the sample, about 96% were seen once. The source material was T cells isolated from PBMCs. Source of these receptors: a human donor in good health.

The chain uses TRBV4-1 and TRBJ2-1; 8 bases map to TRBD2. The V and J ends lost 1 base and 6 bases, in that order; junction bases with no gene match: 8. The CDR3 is 16 amino acids. Germline-derived CDR1 and CDR2 are MGHRA and YSYEKL. The CDR3 nucleotides read TGCGCCAGCAGCCAAGGCGGGAGGCGGCTTCGCAATGAGCAGTTCTTC. This sequence encodes CASSQGGRRLRNEQFF.

The chain links TRBV18 to TRBJ2-3, with D possibly being TRBD1 (5 bases). The V end lost 1 base, the J end lost 4 bases, and 12 bases lay between the germline ends. This CDR3 region has 15 residues. Germline values: CDR1 KGHSH, CDR2 LQKENI. The CDR3 here is CASSPRFKGSDTQYF. Written as DNA, the CDR3 is TGTGCCAGCTCACCACGGTTTAAGGGGTCAGATACGCAGTATTTT.

This clone was recorded once. The chain couples TRBV27 to TRBJ2-7; the D gene is possibly TRBD1 (6 bases). Trimming removed 1 base from V and 4 bases from J, with 11 bases in between. Germline loops: CDR1 MNHEY, CDR2 SMNVEV (reference sequence). The CDR3 is 14 amino acids. CDR3 DNA sequence: TGTGCCAGCAGTTTATGGGCAGGGGCATACGAGCAGTACTTC. It translates to CASSLWAGAYEQYF.

The CDR3 spells CASRVLAGNTGELFF. The CDR3 bases are TGTGCCAGCAGGGTACTAGCGGGTAACACCGGGGAGCTGTTTTTT. V is TRBV7-8 and J is TRBJ2-2; 9 bases line up with TRBD2. From germline, CDR1 is SGHVS and CDR2 FQNEAQ. The CDR3 covers 15 residues. After removal of 6 bases from V and 2 bases from J, the junction contained 4 bases not matched to a gene.

The V gene is TRBV19, the J gene TRBJ2-7; possible D gene TRBD1, 6 bases. The CDR3 has 13 residues. V was pared by 3 bases and J by 4 bases, with 10 bases between. The germline V gene encodes CDR1 LNHDA and CDR2 SQIVND (reference sequence). The CDR3 coding sequence is TGTGCCAGTAGTATTGGGCAGGGGTACGAGCAGTACTTC. Translated, it gives CASSIGQGYEQYF.

The genes are TRBV27 and TRBJ2-2; a possible D gene is TRBD1 (6 bases). V lost 6 bases and J lost 1, with 18 bases in between. Germline CDR1 reads MNHEY; CDR2 reads SMNVEV (reference sequence). The CDR3 spans 17 residues. This CDR3 is CASSEYAGTRNTGELFF. In nucleotides, the CDR3 is TGTGCCAGCAGCGAATATGCCGGGACAAGGAACACCGGGGAGCTGTTTTTT.

The V call is TRBV11-2, the J call TRBJ1-1, with no clear D. The V end lost 0 bases, the J end lost 5 bases, and 16 bases lay between the germline ends. Germline V gene lookup returns CDR1 SGHAT and CDR2 FQNNGV. This CDR3 spans 16 amino acids. The CDR3 nucleotides read TGTGCCAGCAGCTTAGATCTCTCGGGGTTTGGAACTGAAGCTTTCTTT. Protein sequence: CASSLDLSGFGTEAFF.

The chain combines TRBV6-1 with TRBJ2-7, with 9 bases identical to TRBD2. Germline V gives CDR1 MNHNS, CDR2 SASEGT. This CDR3 region has 17 residues. Losses at the gene ends were 0 bases for V and 3 bases for J; bases not matched to a gene: 9. The CDR3: CASSEAPLNSGSYEQYF. The CDR3 bases are TGTGCCAGCAGTGAAGCCCCTCTCAATAGCGGGAGCTACGAGCAGTACTTC.

The CDR3 reads CASSSGFTLATNEKLFF. CDR3 sequence (DNA): TGTGCCAGCAGCTCGGGGTTCACTCTTGCAACTAATGAAAAACTGTTTTTT. V and J are TRBV7-6 and TRBJ1-4; no firm D call. Trimming shortened V by 4 bases and J by 0 bases, and 15 bases separated the two germline ends. Germline V lookup: CDR1 SGHVS, CDR2 FNYEAQ. The CDR3 runs 17 residues.

The rearrangement joins TRBV7-8 to TRBJ2-4, with TRBD1 matching 8 bases. Trimming at V came to 3 bases and at J to 4 bases, leaving 5 bases not matched to a gene. The CDR3 length is 15 residues. Germline-derived CDR1 and CDR2 are SGHVS and FQNEAQ. This CDR3 is CASSLSNRGKNIQYF. In DNA form, the CDR3 reads TGTGCCAGCAGCTTGTCGAACAGGGGGAAAAACATTCAGTACTTC.

This sequence joins TRBV4-1 and TRBJ2-7; TRBD2 matches 7 bases. Unmatched junction bases numbered 7, after V lost 3 bases and J lost 5 bases. This CDR3 has 14 amino acids. The V gene's germline CDR1 is MGHRA and CDR2 YSYEKL. The CDR3 spells CASSHRGVEDEQYF. The CDR3 DNA reads as TGCGCCAGCAGCCACCGGGGGGTGGAGGACGAGCAGTACTTC.

This sequence joins TRBV27 and TRBJ2-7; D might be TRBD2 (6 bases). CDR3 length: 15 residues. V was trimmed by 3 bases and J by 5 bases, leaving 17 bases between them. CDR1 MNHEY and CDR2 SMNVEV come from the germline V gene (reference sequence). The CDR3 DNA reads TGTGCCAGCAGTTTGGGGGAGGCCCTGCTGGACGAGCAGTACTTC. The encoded protein is CASSLGEALLDEQYF.

The chain combines TRBV29-1 with TRBJ1-1; no clear D gene. Germline V gene sequence: CDR1 SQVTM, CDR2 ANQGSEA. V gave up 5 bases and J gave up 2 bases, with 9 bases separating them. The CDR3 sequence is 12 residues long. CDR3 nucleotide sequence: TGCAGCGTTACGGGATTAAACACTGAAGCTTTCTTT. It is translated as CSVTGLNTEAFF.

The V call is TRBV6-1, the J call TRBJ1-5, with a possible D match to TRBD1 (5 bases). The CDR3 totals 13 residues. Trimming took 8 bases from V and 7 from J, leaving 15 bases between them. Looked up from germline, CDR1 is MNHNS and CDR2 is SASEGT. The CDR3 DNA follows: TGTGCCAGCGATCTACGGGGGAACCAGCCCCAGCATTTT. Translated: CASDLRGNQPQHF.

V gene TRBV5-3 combines with J gene TRBJ1-3, with D perhaps TRBD1 (5 bases). TRBV5-3 is treated as an ORF (open reading frame) with a function not yet certain. CDR3 length: 19 residues. Trimming pared 0 bases from V and 0 bases from J, leaving 19 bases between. The CDR3 nucleotides are TGTGCCAGAAGCTTGGTCGCAGGGAGGGACTTGTGCTCTGGAAACACCATATATTTT. This translates into CARSLVAGRDLCSGNTIYF.

This sequence joins TRBV10-2 and TRBJ1-2; tentative D call: TRBD1 (6 bases). The CDR3 is 15 amino acids. Trimming stripped 0 bases from V and 6 bases from J, with 14 bases between. CDR1 is WSHSY, CDR2 SAAADI, per germline. CDR3 nucleotide sequence: TGCGCCAGCAGTGAGTCGAAGCGGGGGGCGAATGGCTACACCTTC. Translating it yields CASSESKRGANGYTF.

The chain couples TRBV18 to TRBJ1-1, with TRBD1 matching 9 bases. Germline CDR1 KGHSH, CDR2 LQKENI. Trimming at V came to 6 bases and at J to 1 base, leaving 9 bases not matched to a gene. CDR3 length: 16 residues. CDR3 loop: CASSPDRGMGNTEAFF. As DNA, the CDR3 is TGTGCCAGCTCCCCAGACAGGGGGATGGGGAACACTGAAGCTTTCTTT.

The chain carries TRBV6-5 and TRBJ2-5; perhaps TRBD2 as D (5 bases). The V gene lost 7 bases and the J gene lost 3 bases, with 12 bases spanning the gap. The germline V gene has CDR1 MNHEY and CDR2 SVGAGI. CDR3 length equals 13 residues. Here the CDR3 reads CASIGVGEETQYF. The CDR3 coding sequence is TGTGCCAGCATCGGGGTTGGGGAAGAGACCCAGTACTTC.

V usage is TRBV29-1 and J usage is TRBJ2-2; 8 bases match TRBD1. This CDR3 spans 14 amino acids. The trim removed 4 bases at V and 2 bases at J, leaving 3 bases unmatched. Germline CDR1 reads SQVTM; CDR2 reads ANQGSEA. As DNA, the CDR3 is TGCAGCGTTGGGGACAGGACTAACACCGGGGAGCTGTTTTTT. Its translation is CSVGDRTNTGELFF.

V and J are TRBV6-9 and TRBJ1-2; perhaps TRBD1 as D (5 bases). Germline V gene sequence: CDR1 MNHGY, CDR2 SVAAGI. The V end lost 2 bases, the J end lost 5 bases, and 21 bases lay between the germline ends. The CDR3 consists of 17 residues. This CDR3 is CASSYPRPQGQRYGYTF. The DNA of the CDR3 is TGTGCCAGCAGTTATCCCCGGCCCCAGGGCCAGAGGTATGGCTACACCTTC.

The chain combines TRBV5-4 with TRBJ2-4; 7 bases are shared with TRBD1. The CDR3 has 16 amino acids. The germline CDR1 and CDR2 sequences are SGHNT and YYREEE (reference sequence). The ends lost 1 base at V and 0 bases at J; junction bases unmatched: 4. The chain's CDR3 is CASSLRQGVAKNIQYF. CDR3 DNA: TGTGCCAGCAGCTTGAGACAGGGTGTAGCCAAAAACATTCAGTACTTC.

The CDR3 sequence is CAWSAAGGFNEQFF. For the CDR3, the DNA is TGTGCCTGGAGTGCAGCGGGGGGGTTCAATGAGCAGTTCTTC. V is TRBV30 and J is TRBJ2-1, with 10 bases fitting TRBD2. Germline V lookup: CDR1 GTSNPN, CDR2 SVGIG (reference sequence). With 1 base clipped from V and 6 bases from J, the junction kept 3 bases outside the gene matches. The CDR3 is made up of 14 amino acids.

Regarding this clone: One end of the junction does not line up with germline, which may come from a read error. The rearrangement uses TRBV2 and TRBJ2-7; D uncertain. Germline V CDR1 and CDR2: SNHLY, FYNNEI. This CDR3 spans 14 amino acids. This chain's CDR3 is CASGLVGSSNEQYF. CDR3 DNA sequence: TGTGCCAGCGGTTTAGTGGGCTCCTCCAACGAGCAGTACTTC.

This chain connects TRBV5-4 to TRBJ2-2; possibly TRBD1 for D (6 bases). Trimming shortened V by 1 base and J by 4 bases, and 8 bases separated the two germline ends. The CDR3 is 14 residues long. Germline V gives CDR1 SGHNT, CDR2 YYREEE (reference sequence). This CDR3 is CASSLTGSTGELFF. The CDR3 bases are TGTGCCAGCAGCTTGACAGGGAGCACCGGGGAGCTGTTTTTT.

J is TRBJ2-4 and V is TRBV2, with D possibly being TRBD1 (6 bases). In germline, CDR1 is SNHLY, CDR2 FYNNEI. V was clipped by 4 bases and J by 0 bases, with 16 bases between them. The CDR3 covers 17 residues. The CDR3 here is CASSVFGRTVAKNIQYF. In nucleotides, the CDR3 is TGTGCCAGCAGTGTTTTTGGGCGGACAGTAGCCAAAAACATTCAGTACTTC.

V usage is TRBV5-1 and J usage is TRBJ2-7; a possible D gene is TRBD2 (5 bases). The CDR3 is 13 residues long. Germline V CDR1 and CDR2: SGHRS, YFSETQ. The germline V and J ends were trimmed by 6 bases and 2 bases, with 12 bases remaining between them. CDR3 coding DNA: TGCGCCAGCACCCCGGACGGGACCTACGAGCAGTACTTC. As protein: CASTPDGTYEQYF.

The J gene is TRBJ2-7, the V gene TRBV13, with D perhaps matching TRBD1 (5 bases). This CDR3 has 15 residues. Germline CDR1 PRHDT, CDR2 FYEKMQ (reference sequence). V gave up 0 bases and J gave up 2 bases, with 11 bases separating them. CDR3 protein: CASSLGAGHPYEQYF. The CDR3, as DNA: TGTGCCAGCAGCTTAGGGGCAGGGCATCCCTACGAGCAGTACTTC.